The T cell receptor (beta chain) under discussion was sequenced for a study of T cell repertoires and HLA-DP antigens (dated by TCRdb to the late 2010s). Some background on the complete study: An in vitro model of CD4+ T cell alloreactivity against allogeneic HLA-DP presented by transduced HeLa cells was used in the study. One alloantigen differed from self by one peptide-binding groove amino acid, whereas the other differed by ten, modelling structurally similar versus dissimilar alloantigens. The three donors were two male and one female, with ages ranging from the 18-to-29 to the 60-to-69 age band. An average DNA input of about 220 ng was used for sorted CD137+CD4+ samples, compared with roughly 1.2 ug for pre-culture CD4+ samples.

The germline V end is reduced by 8 bases and the J end by 1 base; junction bases left unmatched: 10. The CDR3 sequence holds 14 residues, the cysteine and phenylalanine included. The entry retains the CDR3 DNA only, 42 bases that are in frame from base 1. CDR1 SQVTM and CDR2 ANQGSEA are derived from the germline V gene. Paper-wide results and their limitations: The naive and memory CD4+ repertoires were not analysed as separate populations. The study was limited by having just a few donors, by relying on a non-physiological HeLa antigen-presenting system, and by using total CD4+ cells as responders. Sorted CD137+ cells showed similar clonality against both alloantigens, at 0.35 to 0.45, which was much higher than the roughly 0.041 seen in pre-culture samples. Clones undetected before culture had an average cumulative frequency of approximately 37% against one allele and approximately 51% against the other.

Untouched CD4+ T cells were isolated from Ficoll-separated PBMC by magnetic bead negative selection, reaching an average purity of roughly 98%. Using magnetic beads, untouched CD4+ T cells were isolated from Ficoll-separated PBMC at about 97.7% purity, with only negligible CD8+ contamination. Peripheral blood mononuclear cells came from the buffy coats of a few healthy blood donors, who served as the study's donors. Each of the three donors was CMV seronegative. The DNeasy Blood & Tissue Kit was used to extract genomic DNA. For each subject, genomic DNA from sorted CD137+CD4+ cells and from pre-culture CD4+ baseline samples underwent TCRB sequencing. The immunoSEQ multiplex PCR, with forward primers for 54 TRBV segments and reverse primers for 13 TRBJ segments, was used to amplify TCRB CDR3 regions. Deep resolution, with a target of 200,000 or so T cell genomes, was applied to the sequencing of pre-culture CD4+ samples. Sequencing of the amplicons was done on an Illumina HiSeq System, giving 87 bp reads that spanned the CDR3. The authors processed their data as follows. Correction for PCR and sequencing errors was applied to reads, and CDR3 regions were defined through alignment to IMGT reference sequences. Synthetic template pools were used to estimate counts of templates and unique rearrangements. Clonality was computed as 1 minus Pielou's evenness. The Daley-Smith estimator was used to estimate richness. Morisita's index served as the measure of repertoire overlap. Clones found in cultured samples but undetected in the pre-culture repertoire of the corresponding donor were defined as low-abundance clones. This immuneACCESS table, as held by TCRdb, lists in-frame sequences with V and J called but not all clones. Of the missing ones, under half trace to an unresolved V gene in checked studies; the others have no known cause. V, J and clone size are taken as reported in that table, and D and trimming were inferred from the DNA itself. The sample table contains around 100,000 clones; only one count was recorded for 85% to 95% of them. Under 0.35% of the sample rests with the top ten.

A note on this clone: The antigen it binds to is not known. It has no much larger one-base neighbor in the sample; base qualities were not kept.

Sequencing was performed on CD4+ T cells from PBMCs. This receptor was identified in a woman aged 18-29 years in good health and CMV-seronegative. The chain is made from TRBV29-1 and TRBJ1-2; TRBD1 aligns with 7 central bases. The bases read TGCAGCATAACCGGGACAGCGATTAACTATGGCTACACCTTC. Its protein product is CSITGTAINYGYTF.